This entry lists 31 T cell receptor beta chains sequenced from one sample in a study of CD8+ T cells in alopecia areata. Extracted from the samples, RNA was reverse transcribed into cDNA to serve as the sequencing template. Clones were read by immunoSEQ multiplex PCR, and TCRdb kept only the in-frame ones, dropping some. The sample comprises some 170,000 clones, 59% of which are singletons, and 14% to 15% rests with the top ten. Sample: CD4+ T cells sorted from blood, taken at week 0. The source of these receptors is a human donor with alopecia areata.

The chain recombines TRBV5-6 with TRBJ2-5; D unresolved. The CDR3 spans 12 residues. The V gene's germline CDR1 is SGHDT and CDR2 YYEEEE. V lost 4 bases and J 6 bases, leaving 10 bases between the germline ends. DNA for the CDR3: TGTGCCAGCAGCCTTCCCTCCCAGACCCAGTACTTC. It encodes CASSLPSQTQYF.

V gene TRBV29-1 combines with J gene TRBJ2-7; 9 positions agree with TRBD1. This CDR3 is built from 15 residues. Trimming removed 4 bases from V and 5 bases from J; junction bases left unmatched: 12. The germline gives CDR1 SQVTM, CDR2 ANQGSEA. The DNA of the CDR3 is TGCAGCGTTGCGGGGGTGACAGGGGGTAATCACGAGCAGTACTTC. Translation: CSVAGVTGGNHEQYF.

The V gene is TRBV15, the J gene TRBJ1-3; TRBD1 might be the D (6 bases). Germline lookup yields CDR1 LNHNV and CDR2 YYDKDF (reference sequence). V gave up 0 bases and J gave up 0 bases, with 12 bases separating them. The CDR3 loop spans 17 amino acids. CDR3 sequence (DNA): TGTGCCACCAGCAGAGACAGGGGCCGAAGCTCTGGAAACACCATATATTTT. This gives the protein CATSRDRGRSSGNTIYF.

This clone has more than one count but fewer than ten. The chain couples TRBV18 to TRBJ1-6; 9 bases match TRBD1. V trimming: 6 bases; J trimming: 5 bases; junction bases outside the gene matches: 11. The CDR3 length is 17 residues. The V gene's germline CDR1 is KGHSH and CDR2 LQKENI. CDR3 protein: CASSDPGTGINNSPLHF. Written as DNA, the CDR3 is TGTGCCAGCTCCGATCCCGGGACAGGGATCAATAATTCACCCCTCCACTTT.

This rearrangement joins TRBV4-1 to TRBJ2-5, with a tentative D call TRBD2 (6 bases). The CDR3 extends over 15 amino acids. The germline V gene has CDR1 MGHRA and CDR2 YSYEKL. The V gene lost 1 base and the J gene lost 5 bases, with 14 bases spanning the gap. For the CDR3, the DNA is TGCGCCAGCAGCCAAGCACCAGGGACTGGCGAGACCCAGTACTTC. Its protein product is CASSQAPGTGETQYF.

This clone was counted between two and nine times. Other nucleotide sequences from this sample produce the same CDR3. Here the CDR3 reads CASSVRGNTEAFF. The DNA of the CDR3 is TGTGCCAGCAGCGTTCGGGGAAACACTGAAGCTTTCTTT. This chain links TRBV9 with TRBJ1-1; D is ambiguous. Germline assignment: CDR1 SGDLS and CDR2 YYNGEE. There are 13 residues in the CDR3. V was clipped by 2 bases and J by 2 bases, with 7 bases between them.

This clone has more than one count but fewer than ten. This chain joins TRBV5-1 and TRBJ2-2; TRBD2 agrees at 7 bases. Germline V gene lookup returns CDR1 SGHRS and CDR2 YFSETQ. The CDR3 has 17 amino acids. Trimming cost V 0 bases and J 4 bases; bases outside gene matches: 9. The CDR3 DNA sequence: TGCGCCAGCAGCTTGGCCTTCAGCGGGGTTTCCACCGGGGAGCTGTTTTTT. Its protein is CASSLAFSGVSTGELFF.

This chain joins TRBV29-1 and TRBJ2-7; TRBD1 aligns across 7 bases. Germline V CDR1 and CDR2: SQVTM, ANQGSEA. The CDR3 totals 14 residues. V dropped 4 bases and J dropped 5; count of bases not matched to a gene: 11. CDR3: CSVVGRQGRHEQYF. CDR3 in DNA: TGCAGCGTTGTTGGTCGACAGGGACGCCACGAGCAGTACTTC.

This clone has only a few counts. The chain links TRBV19 to TRBJ2-3, with D tentatively TRBD2 (7 bases). This CDR3 contains 13 residues. Looked up from germline, CDR1 is LNHDA and CDR2 is SQIVND (reference sequence). V lost 11 bases to trimming and J lost 5 bases, with 17 bases between them. The CDR3 protein is CASTGRVRDTQYF. CDR3 nucleotides: TGTGCCTCTACAGGGAGGGTCCGAGATACGCAGTATTTT.

The chain is built from TRBV29-1 and TRBJ2-5, with a possible D match to TRBD2 (5 bases). Germline V CDR1 and CDR2: SQVTM, ANQGSEA. V gave up 0 bases and J gave up 5 bases, with 10 bases separating them. The CDR3 sequence is 13 residues long. CDR3 DNA sequence: TGCAGCGTTGAAGAGGGCAGAGGGGAGACCCAGTACTTC. Translating it yields CSVEEGRGETQYF.

The V and J genes are TRBV28 and TRBJ2-1; 7 nucleotides align to TRBD1. The CDR3 contains 14 residues. The J segment lost 6 bases and the V segment lost 3 bases, leaving 5 bases of the junction unmatched. CDR1 and CDR2 (germline): MDHEN, SYDVKM. As DNA, the CDR3 is TGTGCCAGCAGTTTTGACAGGGCGTCCAATGAGCAGTTCTTC. Its translation: CASSFDRASNEQFF. The variable domain in full, completed from reference TRBV28 and TRBJ2-1, reads DVKVTQSSRYLVKRTGEKVFLECVQDMDHENMFWYRQDPGLGLRLIYFSYDVKMKEKGDIPEGYSVSREKKERFSLILESASTNQTSMYLCASSFDRASNEQFFGPGTRLTVL.

The rearrangement uses TRBV6-1 and TRBJ2-1, with D possibly matching TRBD1 (6 bases). CDR1 and CDR2 from the germline V gene are MNHNS and SASEGT. The CDR3 is made up of 15 amino acids. Trimming shortened V by 2 bases and J by 6 bases, and 14 bases separated the two germline ends. The chain's CDR3 is CASSEQGTSLNEQFF. For the CDR3, the DNA is TGTGCCAGCAGTGAACAGGGGACGTCCCTCAATGAGCAGTTCTTC.

The rearrangement links TRBV4-1 to TRBJ2-3; D is uncertain. The V gene lost 1 base and the J gene lost 4 bases, with 12 bases spanning the gap. Germline CDR1 reads MGHRA; CDR2 reads YSYEKL. This CDR3 is built from 15 residues. The CDR3 loop is CASSQAGLSADTQYF. The CDR3 bases are TGCGCCAGCAGCCAAGCTGGGTTATCAGCAGATACGCAGTATTTT.

CDR3 sequence (DNA): TGTGCCAGCAGGCCACAGGGGCAAACCTACGAGCAGTACTTC. Amino acids: CASRPQGQTYEQYF. V gene TRBV6-5 combines with J gene TRBJ2-7; TRBD1 agrees at 7 bases. The CDR3 spans 14 residues. Germline CDR1 reads MNHEY; CDR2 reads SVGAGI. Unmatched junction bases numbered 7, after V lost 6 bases and J lost 2 bases.

V gene TRBV5-6 combines with J gene TRBJ2-3; D is possibly TRBD2 (6 bases). CDR1 is SGHDT and CDR2 is YYEEEE in the germline V gene. This CDR3 has 11 amino acids. The V end was cut by 3 bases, the J end by 9 bases, with 8 bases between. The CDR3 nucleotides are TGTGCCAGCAGCTGGGACTCGACGCAGTATTTT. Translation gives CASSWDSTQYF.

DNA for the CDR3: TGTGCCAGCAGTGAAACGCAGGTGGGGAATCAGCCCCAGCATTTT. Its protein product is CASSETQVGNQPQHF. The V and J genes are TRBV2 and TRBJ1-5, with unresolved D. Trimming removed 2 bases from V and 4 bases from J, with 12 bases in between. The CDR3 has 15 residues. Germline V gene sequence: CDR1 SNHLY, CDR2 FYNNEI.

V gene TRBV27 combines with J gene TRBJ2-3, with unresolved D. The CDR3 runs to 13 residues. Germline V lookup: CDR1 MNHEY, CDR2 SMNVEV (reference sequence). Trimming left V 3 bases short and J 3 bases short, with 7 bases between. In DNA, the CDR3 is TGTGCCAGCAGTTTGAGATGGACAGATACGCAGTATTTT. It is translated as CASSLRWTDTQYF.

This chain uses TRBV2 with TRBJ1-1; D call uncertain. Germline V lookup: CDR1 SNHLY, CDR2 FYNNEI. The ends were cut back, 7 bases at V and 3 bases at J, with 12 bases in the middle. This CDR3 contains 13 residues. CDR3: CASNRVSDTEAFF. As DNA, the CDR3 is TGTGCCAGCAATCGGGTTTCGGACACTGAAGCTTTCTTT.

V and J are TRBV5-1 and TRBJ2-5; the match to TRBD1 covers 8 bases. Germline CDR1 reads SGHRS; CDR2 reads YFSETQ. J was trimmed by 5 bases and V by 4 bases; bases with no gene match: 13. The CDR3 spans 16 residues. The CDR3 region is CASSVGNRQGTETQYF. The CDR3, as DNA: TGCGCCAGCAGCGTTGGGAACCGACAGGGGACTGAGACCCAGTACTTC.

The chain is built from TRBV27 and TRBJ2-4; TRBD2 agrees at 8 bases. Unmatched junction bases numbered 10, after V lost 6 bases and J lost 0 bases. Germline V CDR1 and CDR2: MNHEY, SMNVEV (reference sequence). This CDR3 spans 17 amino acids. The CDR3: CASRPTSVALAKNIQYF. For the CDR3, the DNA is TGTGCCAGCAGACCGACTAGCGTAGCCTTAGCCAAAAACATTCAGTACTTC.

The gene calls are TRBV27 and TRBJ1-6; D not certain. Germline V gene lookup returns CDR1 MNHEY and CDR2 SMNVEV (reference sequence). This CDR3 comprises 14 residues. Trimming took off 2 bases at V and 8 bases at J, with 10 bases between the two ends. CDR3 sequence: CASSLEATYSPLHF. The DNA of the CDR3 is TGTGCCAGCAGTTTAGAAGCGACCTATTCACCCCTCCACTTT.

The V gene is TRBV14, the J gene TRBJ2-7; D remains unclear. The CDR3 consists of 11 residues. Trimming took off 3 bases at V and 4 bases at J, with 4 bases between the two ends. CDR1 and CDR2 (germline): SGHDN, FVKESK. The CDR3 is CASSQLYEQYF. As DNA, the CDR3 is TGTGCCAGCAGCCAGCTATACGAGCAGTACTTC.

V and J are TRBV27 and TRBJ2-3, with a tentative D call TRBD1 (5 bases). CDR3 length: 15 residues. V was shortened by 3 bases and J by 4 bases, with 14 bases between the two germline ends. CDR1 MNHEY and CDR2 SMNVEV come from the germline V gene (reference sequence). CDR3 amino acids: CASSFKGKLADTQYF. Here the CDR3 DNA reads TGTGCCAGCAGTTTTAAGGGGAAGTTAGCAGATACGCAGTATTTT.

In its sample, this clone was seen a few times. The CDR3 sequence: CASSRGQGQETQYF. The CDR3 DNA reads as TGTGCCAGCAGCCGTGGACAGGGCCAAGAGACCCAGTACTTC. This rearrangement joins TRBV4-2 to TRBJ2-5; TRBD1 matches at 8 bases. After removal of 4 bases from V and 1 base from J, the junction contained 2 bases not matched to a gene. Germline V CDR1 and CDR2: LGHNA, YNFKEQ. The CDR3 totals 14 residues.

The gene calls are TRBV10-2 and TRBJ2-7, with 9 bases fitting TRBD2. The germline V gene has CDR1 WSHSY and CDR2 SAAADI. V was pared by 8 bases and J by 2 bases, with 4 bases of the junction left unmatched. The CDR3 is 13 residues long. As DNA, the CDR3 is TGCGCCAGCGCCAGCGGGGGGACCTACGAGCAGTACTTC. It codes for CASASGGTYEQYF.

This clone was seen a few times. The chain employs TRBV7-9 and TRBJ2-1; D uncertain. The CDR3 has 11 residues. V was trimmed by 1 base and J by 9 bases, leaving 4 bases between them. Germline V gene sequence: CDR1 SEHNR, CDR2 FQNEAQ (reference sequence). CDR3 coding DNA: TGTGCCAGCAGCTTAGGTCCTGAGCAGTTCTTC. Its protein product is CASSLGPEQFF.

The chain is built from TRBV10-3 and TRBJ1-2, with no clear D. V was trimmed by 11 bases and J by 8 bases, leaving 21 bases between them. CDR1 ENHRY and CDR2 SYGVKD come from the germline V gene. The CDR3 spans 13 residues. The CDR3 spells CAASGSGHNGYTF. CDR3 DNA sequence: TGTGCCGCTTCGGGTTCGGGCCATAACGGCTACACCTTC.

This clone was seen only once. The V call is TRBV4-1, the J call TRBJ1-3; no firm D call. V was clipped by 6 bases and J by 0 bases, with 15 bases between them. Germline V lookup: CDR1 MGHRA, CDR2 YSYEKL. There are 16 residues in the CDR3. The CDR3 spells CASRLQDGSSGNTIYF. In DNA form, the CDR3 reads TGCGCCAGCAGACTTCAGGACGGGAGCTCTGGAAACACCATATATTTT.

The J gene is TRBJ2-3, the V gene TRBV30; D is undetermined. V gave up 0 bases and J gave up 0 bases, with 10 bases separating them. This CDR3 is built from 15 residues. Germline V gene sequence: CDR1 GTSNPN, CDR2 SVGIG (reference sequence). The CDR3 loop is CAWSVQSLSTDTQYF. The CDR3 nucleotides read TGTGCCTGGAGTGTGCAGTCTCTAAGCACAGATACGCAGTATTTT.

The chain employs TRBV4-2 and TRBJ2-2, with D perhaps matching TRBD1 (6 bases). The V and J ends lost 6 bases and 5 bases respectively, with 19 bases between them. Germline CDR1 LGHNA, CDR2 YNFKEQ. The CDR3 loop spans 16 amino acids. The CDR3 loop is CASSQPGQMITGELFF. The CDR3 bases are TGTGCCAGCAGTCAACCCGGACAGATGATTACCGGGGAGCTGTTTTTT.

The V and J genes are TRBV2 and TRBJ1-5; 8 bases agree with TRBD1. The CDR3 extends over 15 amino acids. Per the germline V gene, CDR1 is SNHLY and CDR2 is FYNNEI. J was trimmed by 2 bases and V by 6 bases; bases with no gene match: 6. CDR3 amino acids: CASRADRGGNQPQHF. In DNA form, the CDR3 reads TGTGCCAGCAGGGCTGACAGGGGAGGCAATCAGCCCCAGCATTTT.